Below, 27 T cell receptor beta chains from the same sample are listed, as sequenced in a study of regulatory T cells in long-lasting Graves disease. As for time point: persistent/refractory GD, antithyroid drugs over 5 years with positive TRAb. Extracted RNA from PBMCs served as the source of the TCR library. For TCR beta, libraries came from iRepertoire HTBI primers and Arm-PCR of CDR3 regions. MiXCR was run by TCRdb on the multiplex PCR reads, yielding one entry per CDR3 protein. The sample lists a few hundred thousand distinct CDR3 sequences; approximately 25% were seen once. Sequenced material: peripheral blood mononuclear cells (PBMCs), taken when the disease was refractory, from a patient treated with antithyroid drugs. All receptors derive from a middle-aged woman with Graves disease.

This clonotype was counted at least ten times. The chain is built from TRBV2 and TRBJ2-5; TRBD2 might be the D (5 bases). This CDR3 is 13 amino acids long. Trimming took off 4 bases at V and 1 base at J, with 7 bases between the two ends. Germline assignment: CDR1 SNHLY and CDR2 FYNNEI. CDR3 bases: TGTGCCAGCAGTGTAGCGTCCCAAGAGACCCAGTACTTC. It translates to CASSVASQETQYF.

The rearrangement joins TRBV7-3 to TRBJ2-6; 11 bases are a match to TRBD1. Trimming cost V 5 bases and J 2 bases; bases outside gene matches: 8. The CDR3 is made up of 18 amino acids. The germline V gene encodes CDR1 SGHTA and CDR2 FQGTGA. CDR3 in amino acids: CASSDRDRGETGANVLTF. The CDR3, as DNA: TGTGCCAGCAGCGACCGGGACAGGGGGGAGACTGGGGCCAACGTCCTGACTTTC.

This clonotype was detected many times. The chain recombines TRBV28 with TRBJ2-7; TRBD1 agrees at 7 bases. The V segment lost 6 bases and the J segment 3 bases; nucleotides outside the gene matches: 11. This CDR3 has 15 residues. The V gene's germline CDR1 is MDHEN and CDR2 SYDVKM. DNA for the CDR3: TGTGCCAGCAGGAGGGGATTGGGACAGCTCTACGAGCAGTACTTC. This sequence encodes CASRRGLGQLYEQYF.

The table lists this clonotype with a few counts. The J gene is TRBJ1-5, the V gene TRBV19; 9 bases fit TRBD1. With V trimmed by 5 bases and J by 4 bases, 6 bases remained unmatched. This CDR3 has 15 amino acids. Looked up from germline, CDR1 is LNHDA and CDR2 is SQIVND (reference sequence). For the CDR3, the DNA is TGTGCCAGTAGTTCCCGACAGGGGGTGAATCAGCCCCAGCATTTT. Its protein is CASSSRQGVNQPQHF.

The chain uses TRBV9 and TRBJ2-5, with D uncertain. The CDR3 runs to 14 residues. Trimming pared 4 bases from V and 1 base from J, leaving 11 bases between. From germline, CDR1 is SGDLS and CDR2 YYNGEE. The CDR3 nucleotides read TGTGCCAGCAGCCCCGATTCCCTCCAAGAGACCCAGTACTTC. This codes for CASSPDSLQETQYF.

V and J are TRBV24-1 and TRBJ1-5, with D unresolved. V was cut by 6 bases and J by 4 bases, with 18 bases left in between. The CDR3 consists of 16 residues. Germline V lookup: CDR1 KGHDR, CDR2 SFDVKD. CDR3 nucleotides: TGTGCCACCAGTCCCCTCGTACCTCCAGGAAATCAGCCCCAGCATTTT. It translates to CATSPLVPPGNQPQHF.

This clonotype showed up many times. This chain connects TRBV28 to TRBJ1-2; D gene unclear. Germline values: CDR1 MDHEN, CDR2 SYDVKM. With 8 bases removed from V and 2 bases from J, the gap between germline ends came to 12 bases. CDR3 length: 13 residues. DNA for the CDR3: TGTGCCAGCGGCCCACAAGAAAACTATGGCTACACCTTC. It yields the protein CASGPQENYGYTF.

In its sample, this clonotype was seen a few times. The V and J genes are TRBV18 and TRBJ2-5; possibly TRBD2 for D (6 bases). There are 13 residues in the CDR3. CDR1 is KGHSH and CDR2 is LQKENI in the germline V gene. V lost 4 bases, J lost 4 bases, and 10 bases lay in between. In nucleotides, the CDR3 is TGTGCCAGCTCACGACTAGTGTCAGAGACCCAGTACTTC. Translating gives CASSRLVSETQYF.

This clonotype was detected a few times. The chain carries TRBV5-1 and TRBJ2-7, with D perhaps matching TRBD2 (6 bases). The V end was cut by 3 bases, the J end by 10 bases, with 11 bases between. This CDR3 is 11 amino acids long. CDR1 is SGHRS and CDR2 is YFSETQ in the germline V gene. CDR3 bases: TGCGCCAGCAGCTCCGGGACTCTCCAGTACTTC. Its protein product is CASSSGTLQYF.

The DNA of the CDR3 is TGCGCCAGCAGCTTATTAGTCTCCTCCTACGAGCAGTACTTC. It codes for CASSLLVSSYEQYF. The chain joins TRBV5-1 to TRBJ2-7; D gene uncertain. This CDR3 has 14 residues. The germline CDR1 and CDR2 sequences are SGHRS and YFSETQ. V dropped 2 bases and J dropped 0 bases, with 9 bases sitting between them.

This clonotype was picked up many times. This chain uses TRBV10-1 with TRBJ2-4; D assignment may be TRBD1 or TRBD2 (6 bases each). V was clipped by 2 bases and J by 0 bases, with 26 bases between them. CDR3 size: 21 residues. Germline CDR1 and CDR2: WNHNN and SYGVQD (reference sequence). The CDR3 here is CASSEHGGGLPWGLAKNIQYF. The CDR3 nucleotides read TGCGCCAGCAGTGAGCACGGGGGCGGGTTGCCTTGGGGTTTAGCCAAAAACATTCAGTACTTC.

The chain combines TRBV20-1 with TRBJ1-3; D is unresolved. Deletions cut 2 bases from V and 2 bases from J, with 19 bases between. Germline loops: CDR1 DFQATT, CDR2 SNEGSKA (reference sequence). CDR3 length: 17 amino acids. The DNA for the CDR3 is TGCAGTGCTAGAAACCTCGCAAGTTATCCTCCTGGAAACACCATATATTTT. This encodes CSARNLASYPPGNTIYF.

In this sample, this clonotype turned up many times. The chain has TRBV3-1 and TRBJ2-6; TRBD1 is a possible D gene (5 bases). Germline CDR1 reads LGHDT; CDR2 reads YNNKEL (reference sequence). V dropped 2 bases and J dropped 4 bases, with 9 bases sitting between them. This CDR3 has 15 residues. The CDR3: CASSQQGSGANVLTF. CDR3 coding DNA: TGTGCCAGCAGCCAACAGGGATCCGGGGCCAACGTCCTGACTTTC.

There are a few counts of this clonotype. This chain joins TRBV19 and TRBJ1-2, with TRBD1 identical over 12 bases. CDR1 and CDR2 from the germline V gene are LNHDA and SQIVND (reference sequence). The V gene end was trimmed by 4 bases and the J gene end by 11 bases; junction bases not matched to a gene: 17. The CDR3 consists of 17 residues. The CDR3 DNA reads as TGTGCCAGTAGTAGAAGGGGACAGGGGGCCGCTATCGGAGGTTACACCTTC. Translation: CASSRRGQGAAIGGYTF.

The chain carries TRBV28 and TRBJ2-3, with 10 bases fitting TRBD2. Germline values: CDR1 MDHEN, CDR2 SYDVKM. With V trimmed by 5 bases and J by 3 bases, 8 bases remained unmatched. This CDR3 is built from 16 residues. CDR3 region: CASSPLAGASTDTQYF. Written as DNA, the CDR3 is TGTGCCAGCAGTCCCCTAGCGGGAGCGAGTACAGATACGCAGTATTTT.

This clonotype has ten or more counts. The CDR3 loop is CASSQEEGIEAFF. The CDR3 DNA is TGCGCCAGCAGCCAAGAAGAGGGAATAGAGGCTTTCTTT. V gene TRBV4-1 combines with J gene TRBJ1-1; no clear D. The V gene's germline CDR1 is MGHRA and CDR2 YSYEKL. The V end lost 0 bases, the J end lost 11 bases, and 13 bases lay between the germline ends. The CDR3 covers 13 residues.

This clonotype was seen more than once but under ten times. The chain is built from TRBV13 and TRBJ2-7, with D possibly TRBD1 on 6 matching bases. The germline V and J ends were trimmed by 0 bases and 4 bases, with 13 bases remaining between them. The CDR3 is 15 residues long. Germline lookup yields CDR1 PRHDT and CDR2 FYEKMQ (reference sequence). CDR3 nucleotides: TGTGCCAGCAGCTTAGGTGGGGGCCATAGGTACGAGCAGTACTTC. This gives the protein CASSLGGGHRYEQYF.

Many counts were recorded for this clonotype. The CDR3 region has the DNA TGTGCCAGCAGCTCTTCTCGGACTAGCGGGAGCGAGCAGTACTTC. It specifies CASSSSRTSGSEQYF. The J gene is TRBJ2-7, the V gene TRBV9; TRBD2 aligns across 13 bases. This CDR3 has 15 residues. The ends lost 4 bases at V and 6 bases at J; junction bases unmatched: 7. Germline V gives CDR1 SGDLS, CDR2 YYNGEE. The full variable domain, completed using reference TRBV9 and TRBJ2-7, is DSGVTQTPKHLITATGQRVTLRCSPRSGDLSVYWYQQSLDQGLQFLIQYYNGEERAKGNILERFSAQQFPDLHSELNLSSLELGDSALYFCASSSSRTSGSEQYFGPGTRLTVT.

The chain carries TRBV10-3 and TRBJ2-5; possibly TRBD2 for D (6 bases). The CDR3 covers 15 residues. Looked up from germline, CDR1 is ENHRY and CDR2 is SYGVKD. Trimming shortened V by 4 bases and J by 2 bases, and 14 bases separated the two germline ends. CDR3 protein: CAISVQRAIQETQYF. The DNA for the CDR3 is TGTGCCATCAGTGTCCAGCGGGCGATTCAAGAGACCCAGTACTTC.

The chain is built from TRBV6-1 and TRBJ2-2; TRBD2 is a possible D gene (5 bases). The CDR3 loop spans 16 amino acids. Trimming pared 4 bases from V and 6 bases from J, leaving 18 bases between. Germline loops: CDR1 MNHNS, CDR2 SASEGT. The CDR3 loop is CASSGSGRGFSGELFF. The CDR3 region has the DNA TGTGCCAGCAGTGGAAGCGGACGCGGGTTCTCCGGGGAGCTGTTTTTT.

This chain uses TRBV4-1 with TRBJ2-2; D perhaps matches TRBD2 (7 bases). Germline-derived CDR1 and CDR2 are MGHRA and YSYEKL. This CDR3 has 16 residues. Between the trimmed V and J ends, which lost 4 bases and 4 bases, there was a span of 16 bases. As DNA, the CDR3 is TGCGCCAGCAGCCGACAGAGGGGGGGCAGCACCGGGGAGCTGTTTTTT. Translated, it gives CASSRQRGGSTGELFF.

The gene calls are TRBV4-1 and TRBJ2-7, with a possible D match to TRBD2 (6 bases). Trimming removed 1 base at V and 2 bases at J, with 18 bases between. The CDR3 consists of 17 residues. Germline CDR1 is MGHRA and CDR2 is YSYEKL. CDR3 region: CASSQVSGFGGTYEQYF. DNA of the CDR3: TGCGCCAGCAGCCAAGTCTCTGGGTTCGGAGGGACCTACGAGCAGTACTTC.

V gene TRBV7-9 combines with J gene TRBJ1-1; D is undetermined. Trimming took 1 base from V and 4 from J, leaving 16 bases between them. Germline V CDR1 and CDR2: SEHNR, FQNEAQ (reference sequence). The CDR3 contains 16 residues. CDR3 sequence (DNA): TGTGCCAGCAGCTTAGGCAGGTGGCTTTTTGGCACTGAAGCTTTCTTT. Amino acid sequence: CASSLGRWLFGTEAFF.

With respect to this clonotype: At one end the junction does not follow the germline gene, possibly because of a read error. The chain has TRBV29-1 and TRBJ2-1; 9 bases agree with TRBD2. The CDR3 consists of 11 residues. Germline V lookup: CDR1 SQVTM, CDR2 ANQGSEA. CDR3 bases: TGCAGCGTTCCACGAGCGGGGGGTGCGCTCTTC. Protein sequence: CSVPRAGGALF.

The chain couples TRBV7-3 to TRBJ2-7; no firm D call. CDR1 and CDR2 from the germline V gene are SGHTA and FQGTGA. The CDR3 is 14 residues long. V was cut by 1 base and J by 5 bases, with 12 bases left in between. CDR3 loop: CASSLMGLENEQYF. The CDR3 coding sequence is TGTGCCAGCAGCTTAATGGGCTTAGAGAACGAGCAGTACTTC.

This clonotype was recorded at least ten times. The V call is TRBV6-1, the J call TRBJ1-5, with D hard to call. Trimming took off 6 bases at V and 4 bases at J, with 19 bases between the two ends. The CDR3 totals 16 residues. Germline-derived CDR1 and CDR2 are MNHNS and SASEGT. CDR3 amino acids: CASRKRWADKNQPQHF. The CDR3, as DNA: TGTGCCAGCAGAAAGAGGTGGGCTGACAAAAATCAGCCCCAGCATTTT.

At least ten counts were recorded for this clonotype. V gene TRBV7-8 combines with J gene TRBJ2-4; 7 bases are shared with TRBD1. This CDR3 has 12 amino acids. Germline V gives CDR1 SGHVS, CDR2 FQNEAQ. V lost 2 bases, J lost 13 bases, and 5 bases stayed unmatched. For the CDR3, the DNA is TGTGCCAGCAGCTTACCAGGGGGAGACCAGTACTTC. Its translation: CASSLPGGDQYF.